The rows below give T cell receptor beta chains drawn from one sample of a study of cytomegalovirus exposure and HLA in healthy donors. Assay used: immunoSEQ multiplex PCR; TCRdb lists only in-frame clones, some missing. Found here are 200,000 or so clones, around 80% of them singletons; the top ten hold roughly 2.1%. Source material: PBMCs. Receptor source: a woman between 18 and 29 years old in good health and CMV-seropositive. Both conserved end residues are part of each CDR3. Each record gives: J gene, D gene, clone size, V gene, CDR3 protein, CDR3 DNA. The D gene is left open where the match is weak. Where a row states a size, it is once, few, many or the class of an expanded clone; other rows omit it.

TRBJ1-1,-,-,TRBV19,CASDPLDRGTEAFF,TGTGCCAGCGACCCTTTAGATCGGGGCACTGAAGCTTTCTTT
TRBJ1-1,-,once,TRBV5-1,CASSLGGSNTEAFF,TGCGCCAGCAGCTTGGGTGGTAGCAACACTGAAGCTTTCTTT
TRBJ1-3,-,-,TRBV18,CASSPGGDSGNTIYF,TGTGCCAGCTCACCAGGAGGGGACTCTGGAAACACCATATATTTT
TRBJ2-5,-,-,TRBV9,CASSARGGWETQYF,TGTGCCAGCAGCGCCCGAGGGGGTTGGGAGACCCAGTACTTC
TRBJ2-7,-,-,TRBV28,CASSPGRGSYEQYF,TGTGCCAGCAGCCCTGGCAGGGGCTCCTACGAGCAGTACTTC
TRBJ2-1,TRBD2,-,TRBV12-5,CASGPGTSGGINEQFF,TGTGCTAGTGGTCCCGGGACTAGCGGGGGGATCAATGAGCAGTTCTTC
TRBJ2-1,TRBD2,-,TRBV4-3,CASSQDLSGGAYNEQFF,TGCGCCAGCAGCCAAGATCTAAGCGGGGGGGCCTACAATGAGCAGTTCTTC
TRBJ1-2,-,-,TRBV9,CASSVGPAYGYTF,TGTGCCAGCAGCGTAGGCCCAGCGTATGGCTACACCTTC
TRBJ2-1,-,-,TRBV12-5,CASGSPSQAHSSYNEQFF,TGTGCTAGTGGTTCTCCATCCCAGGCCCACTCCTCCTACAATGAGCAGTTCTTC
TRBJ1-2,-,-,TRBV2,CASSGFGRGRLGYTF,TGTGCCAGCAGCGGTTTTGGGAGGGGCAGGCTTGGCTACACCTTC
TRBJ2-1,TRBD2,few,TRBV2,CASRVAGGPFYNEQFF,TGTGCCAGCAGGGTAGCGGGGGGTCCGTTTTACAATGAGCAGTTCTTC
TRBJ2-5,TRBD1,-,TRBV7-2,CASSFTGGGETQYF,TGTGCCAGCAGCTTTACAGGGGGAGGAGAGACCCAGTACTTC
TRBJ1-1,TRBD1,-,TRBV5-1,CASSFGQAPTEAFF,TGCGCCAGCAGCTTTGGACAGGCCCCAACTGAAGCTTTCTTT
TRBJ1-2,-,-,TRBV25-1,CASSDQGIPLVDGYTF,TGTGCCAGCAGTGATCAGGGTATCCCCTTGGTAGATGGCTACACCTTC
TRBJ1-2,-,-,TRBV19,CASSMRVEAVYGYTF,TGTGCCAGTAGTATGAGGGTCGAGGCGGTATATGGCTACACCTTC
TRBJ2-7,TRBD1,-,TRBV10-1,CASTPEGGQGIEQYF,TGCGCCAGCACCCCAGAGGGGGGACAGGGGATCGAGCAGTACTTC
TRBJ2-1,-,-,TRBV6-6,CASSYLLVELHNEQFF,TGTGCCAGCAGTTACCTCCTAGTAGAACTCCACAATGAGCAGTTCTTC